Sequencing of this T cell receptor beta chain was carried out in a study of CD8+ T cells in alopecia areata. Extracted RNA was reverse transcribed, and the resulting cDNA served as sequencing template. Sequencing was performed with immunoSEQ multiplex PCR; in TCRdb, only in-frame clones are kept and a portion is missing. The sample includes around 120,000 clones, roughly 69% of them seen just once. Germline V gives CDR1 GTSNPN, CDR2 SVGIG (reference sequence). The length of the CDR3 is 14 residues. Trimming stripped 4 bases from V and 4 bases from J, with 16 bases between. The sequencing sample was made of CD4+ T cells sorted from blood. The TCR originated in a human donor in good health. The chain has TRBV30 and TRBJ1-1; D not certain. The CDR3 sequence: CAWTEAGWGTEAFF. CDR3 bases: TGTGCCTGGACCGAAGCCGGTTGGGGCACTGAAGCTTTCTTT.